This TCR beta chain was recorded in a study of cytomegalovirus exposure and HLA in healthy donors. The study, taken as a whole, reports: A few of the chains that were CMV-associated were confirmed in vitro to be specific for CMV antigens.

On this clone: Antigen unknown.

CDR1 MNHEY and CDR2 SVGAGI come from the germline V gene. The CDR3 loop spans 13 amino acids. V gave up 6 bases and J gave up 3 bases, with 11 bases separating them. Use of 60 Vbeta and 13 Jbeta primers characterized the PCR. Using immunoSEQ multiplex PCR, the repertoire was profiled, and TCRdb retains in-frame clones only, with some absent. This table holds more than 85,000 clones, around 74% found once. This sequence originates from a boy aged 5-17 years in good health and CMV-seronegative. Sequenced material: PBMCs. This chain links TRBV6-5 with TRBJ1-1; D uncertain. In DNA, the CDR3 is TGTGCCAGCAGGGCTAGGATGGACACTGAAGCTTTCTTT. It specifies CASRARMDTEAFF.